The 27 T cell receptor beta chains below all came from one sample that was sequenced in a study of control samples from healthy donors and cancer patients. Generated by immunoSEQ multiplex PCR, the TCRdb table keeps only in-frame clones and is missing some. Counted here are 120,000 or so clones, just over 90% occurring once; the ten biggest clones make up 7.8%. The source material was blood. The source is a young woman in good health.

This clone appeared a single time. The chain combines TRBV3-1 (or the pseudogene TRBV3-2) with TRBJ2-7; D is perhaps TRBD1 (6 bases). In germline, CDR1 is LGHDT, CDR2 YNNKEL (reference sequence). Between the trimmed V and J ends, which lost 2 bases and 2 bases, there was a span of 13 bases. This CDR3 has 15 amino acids. CDR3 region: CASSQFAGATYEQYF. The CDR3 bases are TGTGCCAGCAGCCAATTCGCAGGGGCTACCTACGAGCAGTACTTC.

On this clone itself: Different DNA sequences within this sample yield the same CDR3. The gene calls are TRBV27 and TRBJ1-5, with 10 bases that match TRBD1. Germline V CDR1 and CDR2: MNHEY, SMNVEV (reference sequence). The CDR3 runs to 14 residues. V was clipped by 3 bases and J by 4 bases; unmatched bases: 0. The CDR3 bases are TGTGCCAGCAGTTTGGGACAGGGGAATCAGCCCCAGCATTTT. It yields the protein CASSLGQGNQPQHF.

The rearrangement joins TRBV7-2 to TRBJ2-7, with 12 bases fitting TRBD2. The CDR3 is made up of 16 amino acids. In germline, CDR1 is SGHTA, CDR2 FQGNSA. After removal of 6 bases from V and 2 bases from J, the junction contained 8 bases not matched to a gene. The CDR3 DNA reads as TGTGCCAGCAGAGTCTCGAGGACTAGCGGGGCCTACGAGCAGTACTTC. Protein product: CASRVSRTSGAYEQYF.

J is TRBJ1-1 and V is TRBV14; 9 bases fit TRBD1. Germline V CDR1 and CDR2: SGHDN, FVKESK. The V gene end was trimmed by 0 bases and the J gene end by 3 bases; junction bases not matched to a gene: 8. The length of the CDR3 is 17 residues. CDR3 region: CASSQDLGQGIHTEAFF. CDR3 in DNA: TGTGCCAGCAGCCAAGATCTAGGACAGGGGATTCACACTGAAGCTTTCTTT.

In its sample, this clone was seen a few times. This rearrangement joins TRBV24-1 to TRBJ2-7; perhaps TRBD1 as D (5 bases). Germline lookup yields CDR1 KGHDR and CDR2 SFDVKD. The CDR3 covers 14 residues. V lost 3 bases and J 5 bases, leaving 13 bases between the germline ends. CDR3 region: CATSDADGHDEQYF. The CDR3 DNA reads TGTGCCACCAGTGATGCCGACGGACATGACGAGCAGTACTTC.

This clone was seen a few times. CDR3 bases: TGCGCCAGCAGCCAAGTTGATATGGGACTAGCGGGCTACAATGAGCAGTTCTTC. As protein: CASSQVDMGLAGYNEQFF. This sequence joins TRBV4-1 and TRBJ2-1, with 12 bases matching TRBD2. J gave up 3 bases and V 1 base, and 7 bases lay outside the gene matches. This CDR3 has 18 residues. Per the germline V gene, CDR1 is MGHRA and CDR2 is YSYEKL.

V and J are TRBV12-3 or TRBV12-4 and TRBJ2-7; possibly TRBD1 for D (6 bases). V was clipped by 5 bases and J by 3 bases, with 11 bases between them. The CDR3 has 13 residues. CDR3 sequence (DNA): TGTGCCAGCAGTGTATTACAGGGCTACGAGCAGTACTTC. Its protein product is CASSVLQGYEQYF.

J is TRBJ1-4 and V is TRBV28, with no clear D. Germline assignment: CDR1 MDHEN and CDR2 SYDVKM. Trimming took 5 bases from V and 8 from J, leaving 9 bases between them. The CDR3 is 12 residues long. The CDR3 loop is CASSNPSEKLFF. The CDR3 DNA follows: TGTGCCAGCAGTAACCCAAGCGAAAAACTGTTTTTT.

CDR3 loop: CASSIGLPGELFF. CDR3 nucleotide sequence: TGTGCCAGTAGTATAGGTTTGCCCGGGGAGCTGTTTTTT. The genes are TRBV19 and TRBJ2-2; D call uncertain. V was clipped by 1 base and J by 6 bases, with 6 bases between them. Germline V lookup: CDR1 LNHDA, CDR2 SQIVND (reference sequence). The CDR3 runs to 13 residues.

The J gene is TRBJ1-5, the V gene TRBV20-1; tentatively, D is TRBD1 (5 bases). Trimming shortened V by 3 bases and J by 5 bases, and 11 bases separated the two germline ends. Germline CDR1 is DFQATT and CDR2 is SNEGSKA (reference sequence). The CDR3 runs 13 residues. For the CDR3, the DNA is TGCAGTGCTAGTTTGGGGGTGGATCAGCCCCAGCATTTT. This gives the protein CSASLGVDQPQHF.

Comments on this clone: The same CDR3 can be traced to other DNA sequences in this sample. In nucleotides, the CDR3 is TGTGCCAGCAGCTTAAGGGGAGGTAGTAACTATGGCTACACCTTC. This gives the protein CASSLRGGSNYGYTF. This chain joins TRBV7-2 and TRBJ1-2; D perhaps matches TRBD1 (5 bases). CDR1 is SGHTA, CDR2 FQGNSA, per germline. V gave up 2 bases and J gave up 1 base, with 11 bases separating them. CDR3 length: 15 amino acids.

This chain joins TRBV2 and TRBJ1-6; TRBD1 matches 8 bases. V lost 5 bases, J lost 5 bases, and 5 bases stayed unmatched. Germline CDR1 and CDR2: SNHLY and FYNNEI. This CDR3 has 15 residues. In nucleotides, the CDR3 is TGTGCCAGCAGTTGGCAGGGGGCTAATAATTCACCCCTCCACTTT. It yields the protein CASSWQGANNSPLHF.

The chain employs TRBV7-2 and TRBJ2-7; weak D call: TRBD1 (5 bases). The ends were cut back, 5 bases at V and 0 bases at J, with 11 bases in the middle. The CDR3 sequence is 14 residues long. From germline, CDR1 is SGHTA and CDR2 FQGNSA. CDR3 nucleotides: TGTGCCAGCAGCGCCGGACACAGCTCCTACGAGCAGTACTTC. It is translated as CASSAGHSSYEQYF.

In nucleotides, the CDR3 is TGTGCCAGTAGTGCCCCCGAGGACAGGACCTACGAGCAGTACTTC. This codes for CASSAPEDRTYEQYF. This chain joins TRBV19 and TRBJ2-7; TRBD1 matches at 7 bases. This CDR3 has 15 residues. Germline V lookup: CDR1 LNHDA, CDR2 SQIVND (reference sequence). Trimming took 5 bases from V and 2 from J; bases not matched to a gene: 9.

The J gene is TRBJ1-5, the V gene TRBV27; possible D gene TRBD1, 5 bases. V dropped 2 bases and J dropped 4 bases, with 12 bases sitting between them. Germline V gene data show CDR1 as MNHEY and CDR2 as SMNVEV (reference sequence). The length of the CDR3 is 15 residues. The CDR3 spells CASSLISGANQPQHF. The DNA for the CDR3 is TGTGCCAGCAGTTTAATTTCTGGGGCGAATCAGCCCCAGCATTTT.

The rearrangement joins TRBV9 to TRBJ2-1; D possibly corresponds to TRBD2 (5 bases). V was pared by 3 bases and J by 3 bases, with 7 bases between. Germline CDR1 is SGDLS and CDR2 is YYNGEE. This CDR3 is 13 amino acids long. CDR3 nucleotide sequence: TGTGCCAGCAGCGAGGAGGTCTACAATGAGCAGTTCTTC. Translated: CASSEEVYNEQFF.

V gene TRBV7-2 combines with J gene TRBJ2-5; no clear D gene. CDR3 size: 14 residues. Germline values: CDR1 SGHTA, CDR2 FQGNSA. V lost 1 base, J lost 2 bases, and 8 bases lay in between. The CDR3 coding sequence is TGTGCCAGCAGCTTAGAGTCAAGACAAGAGACCCAGTACTTC. Translating gives CASSLESRQETQYF.

The V gene is TRBV5-5, the J gene TRBJ2-7; D call uncertain. CDR3 length: 15 residues. The V and J ends lost 2 bases and 2 bases respectively, with 14 bases between them. Germline CDR1 reads SGHKS; CDR2 reads YYEKEE (reference sequence). CDR3: CASSFTWSSAYEQYF. CDR3 DNA sequence: TGTGCCAGCAGCTTTACTTGGTCGAGTGCCTACGAGCAGTACTTC.

The chain links TRBV27 to TRBJ2-7; TRBD1 aligns across 7 bases. Per the germline V gene, CDR1 is MNHEY and CDR2 is SMNVEV (reference sequence). V gave up 0 bases and J gave up 1 base; unmatched junction bases: 6. The CDR3 is made up of 16 amino acids. CDR3 DNA sequence: TGTGCCAGCAGTTTATCTGGGGCAGGGGGTTCCTACGAGCAGTACTTC. Translating it yields CASSLSGAGGSYEQYF.

Points on this clone: Other DNA sequences in this specimen translate into the identical CDR3. The chain joins TRBV18 to TRBJ1-2; no clear D gene. From germline, CDR1 is KGHSH and CDR2 LQKENI. The length of the CDR3 is 13 residues. Trimming stripped 3 bases from V and 2 bases from J, with 7 bases between. DNA for the CDR3: TGTGCCAGCTCACCCGACAAGAACTATGGCTACACCTTC. Protein: CASSPDKNYGYTF. The entire variable domain, with the rest obtained from reference TRBV18 and TRBJ1-2, is as follows: NAGVMQNPRHLVRRRGQEARLRCSPMKGHSHVYWYRQLPEEGLKFMVYLQKENIIDESGMPKERFSAEFPKEGPSILRIQQVVRGDSAAYFCASSPDKNYGYTFGSGTRLTVV.

This chain connects TRBV9 to TRBJ2-2, with D maybe TRBD2 (7 bases). This CDR3 is 14 amino acids long. Looked up from germline, CDR1 is SGDLS and CDR2 is YYNGEE. Trimming left V 3 bases short and J 6 bases short, with 12 bases between. The CDR3, as DNA: TGTGCCAGCAGCGAAGGGGGGAGGGCCGGGGAGCTGTTTTTT. Encoded protein: CASSEGGRAGELFF.

This clone was recorded a few times. The rearrangement links TRBV5-1 to TRBJ1-5; D not resolved. CDR1 is SGHRS and CDR2 is YFSETQ in the germline V gene. This CDR3 spans 15 amino acids. V gave up 4 bases and J gave up 1 base, with 12 bases separating them. The CDR3, as DNA: TGCGCCAGCAGCCCGGCGGGGAGGAGCAATCAGCCCCAGCATTTT. Its protein is CASSPAGRSNQPQHF.

The chain carries TRBV9 and TRBJ2-2; a weak D match, TRBD1 (5 bases). Germline-derived CDR1 and CDR2 are SGDLS and YYNGEE. Trimming pared 1 base from V and 5 bases from J, leaving 6 bases between. The CDR3 consists of 13 residues. This chain's CDR3 is CASSVQGTGELFF. Here the CDR3 DNA reads TGTGCCAGCAGCGTACAGGGAACCGGGGAGCTGTTTTTT.

The chain is built from TRBV5-4 and TRBJ1-1; D might be TRBD1 (5 bases). Germline V CDR1 and CDR2: SGHNT, YYREEE (reference sequence). The CDR3 spans 14 residues. Trimming shortened V by 1 base and J by 1 base, and 8 bases separated the two germline ends. The CDR3 reads CASSLRGENTEAFF. CDR3 DNA sequence: TGTGCCAGCAGCTTGAGAGGGGAGAACACTGAAGCTTTCTTT.

A word on this clone: Being one base from a much bigger clone, this may be a read error. Other DNA sequences in the sample encode the same CDR3. The chain combines TRBV7-6 with TRBJ2-5; TRBD1 aligns across 9 bases. The CDR3 loop spans 17 amino acids. From germline, CDR1 is SGHVS and CDR2 FNYEAQ. After removal of 2 bases from V and 8 bases from J, the junction contained 15 bases not matched to a gene. CDR3 protein: CASSLSARTGVRETQYF. The CDR3 region has the DNA TGTGCCAGCAGCTTAAGCGCCCGGACAGGGGTTAGAGAAACCCAGTACTTC. The whole variable domain, filled in from reference TRBV7-6 and TRBJ2-5, reads GAGVSQSPRYKVTKRGQDVALRCDPISGHVSLYWYRQALGQGPEFLTYFNYEAQQDKSGLPNDRFSAERPEGSISTLTIQRTEQRDSAMYRCASSLSARTGVRETQYFGPGTRLLVL.

V and J are TRBV3-1 (or the pseudogene TRBV3-2) and TRBJ1-5; D unresolved. Trimming took 0 bases from V and 0 from J, leaving 18 bases between them. The CDR3 consists of 19 residues. Germline CDR1 is LGHDT and CDR2 is YNNKEL (reference sequence). The CDR3 DNA reads TGTGCCAGCAGCCAAGAGGTGATGGGGTTCGGCTATAGCAATCAGCCCCAGCATTTT. Its translation: CASSQEVMGFGYSNQPQHF.

The V and J genes are TRBV7-2 and TRBJ2-5; tentatively, D is TRBD1 or TRBD2 (6 bases each). The V end was cut by 1 base, the J end by 3 bases, with 18 bases between. Germline V CDR1 and CDR2: SGHTA, FQGNSA. CDR3 length: 17 residues. CDR3 nucleotides: TGTGCCAGCAGCTTAGGAAGGCCTAGAGGGGGGAAAGAGACCCAGTACTTC. Residues: CASSLGRPRGGKETQYF.